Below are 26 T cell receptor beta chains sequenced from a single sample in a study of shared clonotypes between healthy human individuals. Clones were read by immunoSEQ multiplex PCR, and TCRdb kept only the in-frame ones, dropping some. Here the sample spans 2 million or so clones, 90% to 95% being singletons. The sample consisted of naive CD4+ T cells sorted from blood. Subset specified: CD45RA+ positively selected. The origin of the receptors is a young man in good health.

The CDR3 nucleotides are TGCGCCAGCAGCCAATCAATTAGGGGGGCCGGGGCCAACGTCCTGACTTTC. Its protein product is CASSQSIRGAGANVLTF. The chain is built from TRBV4-3 and TRBJ2-6; D might be TRBD1 or TRBD2, each matching 6 bases. The CDR3 extends over 17 amino acids. Trimming stripped 2 bases from V and 4 bases from J, with 15 bases between. From germline, CDR1 is LGHNA and CDR2 YSLEER.

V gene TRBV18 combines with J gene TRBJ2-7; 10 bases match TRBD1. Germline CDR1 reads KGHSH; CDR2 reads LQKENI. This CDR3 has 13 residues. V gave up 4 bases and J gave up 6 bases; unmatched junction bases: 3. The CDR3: CASSLDRGSEQYF. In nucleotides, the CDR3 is TGTGCCAGCTCACTGGACAGGGGGAGCGAGCAGTACTTC.

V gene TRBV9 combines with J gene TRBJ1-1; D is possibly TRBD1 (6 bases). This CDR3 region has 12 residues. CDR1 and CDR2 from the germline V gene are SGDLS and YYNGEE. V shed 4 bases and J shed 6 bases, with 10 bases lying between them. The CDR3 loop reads CASSQGGSEAFF. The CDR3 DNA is TGTGCCAGCAGCCAAGGGGGGTCTGAAGCTTTCTTT.

Here the CDR3 reads CSVEAASPDTQYF. The CDR3 DNA reads TGCAGCGTTGAGGCCGCATCCCCAGATACGCAGTATTTT. V gene TRBV29-1 combines with J gene TRBJ2-3; no clear D. V was trimmed by 3 bases and J by 4 bases, leaving 11 bases between them. This CDR3 has 13 residues. Germline V lookup: CDR1 SQVTM, CDR2 ANQGSEA.

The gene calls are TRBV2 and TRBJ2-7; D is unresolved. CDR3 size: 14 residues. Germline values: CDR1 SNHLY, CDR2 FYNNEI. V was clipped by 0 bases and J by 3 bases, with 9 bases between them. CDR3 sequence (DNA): TGTGCCAGCAGTGAAGCGCGTGGGATCTACGAGCAGTACTTC. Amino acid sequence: CASSEARGIYEQYF.

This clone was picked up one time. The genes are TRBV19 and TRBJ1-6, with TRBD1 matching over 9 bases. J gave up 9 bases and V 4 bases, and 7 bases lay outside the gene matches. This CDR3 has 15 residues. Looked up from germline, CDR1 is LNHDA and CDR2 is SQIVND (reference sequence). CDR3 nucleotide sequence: TGTGCCAGTAGTAGGACAGGGGAATCGACTTCACCCCTCCACTTT. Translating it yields CASSRTGESTSPLHF.

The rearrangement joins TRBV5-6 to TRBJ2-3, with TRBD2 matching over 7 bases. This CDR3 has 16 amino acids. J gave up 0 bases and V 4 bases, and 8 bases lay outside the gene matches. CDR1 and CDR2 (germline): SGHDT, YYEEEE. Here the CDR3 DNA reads TGTGCCAGCAGCCCGCGACTAGCCTCTAGCACAGATACGCAGTATTTT. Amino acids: CASSPRLASSTDTQYF.

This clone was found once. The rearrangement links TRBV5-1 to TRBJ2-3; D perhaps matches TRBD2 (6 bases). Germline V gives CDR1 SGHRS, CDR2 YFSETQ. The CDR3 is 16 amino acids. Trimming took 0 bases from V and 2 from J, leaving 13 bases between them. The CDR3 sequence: CASSLEVSGDTDTQYF. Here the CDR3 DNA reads TGCGCCAGCAGCTTGGAGGTTAGCGGAGACACAGATACGCAGTATTTT.

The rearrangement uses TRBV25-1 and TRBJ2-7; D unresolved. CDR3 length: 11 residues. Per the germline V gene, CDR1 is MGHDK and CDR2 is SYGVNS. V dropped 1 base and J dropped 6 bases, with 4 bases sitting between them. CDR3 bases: TGTGCCAGCAGTGAATCCGTCGAGCAGTACTTC. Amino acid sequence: CASSESVEQYF.

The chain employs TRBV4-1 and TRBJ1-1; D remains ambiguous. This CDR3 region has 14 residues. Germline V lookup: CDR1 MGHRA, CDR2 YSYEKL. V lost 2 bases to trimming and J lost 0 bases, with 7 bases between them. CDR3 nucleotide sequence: TGCGCCAGCAGCCAATTGCTTCTGAACACTGAAGCTTTCTTT. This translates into CASSQLLLNTEAFF.

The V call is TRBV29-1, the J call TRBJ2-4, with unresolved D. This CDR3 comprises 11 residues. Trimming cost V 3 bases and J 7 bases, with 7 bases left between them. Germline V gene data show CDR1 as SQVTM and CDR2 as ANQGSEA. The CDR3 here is CSVEDHNIQYF. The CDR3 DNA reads TGCAGCGTTGAGGACCATAACATTCAGTACTTC.

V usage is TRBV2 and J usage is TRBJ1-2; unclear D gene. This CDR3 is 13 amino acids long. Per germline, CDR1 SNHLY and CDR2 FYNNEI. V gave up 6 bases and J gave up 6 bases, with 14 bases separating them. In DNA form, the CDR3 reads TGTGCCAGCAGCCGACTTGGGGATAATGGCTACACCTTC. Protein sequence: CASSRLGDNGYTF.

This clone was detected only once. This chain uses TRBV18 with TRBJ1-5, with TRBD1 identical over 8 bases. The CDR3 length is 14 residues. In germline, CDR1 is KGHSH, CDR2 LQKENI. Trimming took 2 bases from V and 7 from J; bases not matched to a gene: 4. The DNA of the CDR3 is TGTGCCAGCTCACCAGACAGGGGATGGCAGCCCCAGCATTTT. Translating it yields CASSPDRGWQPQHF.

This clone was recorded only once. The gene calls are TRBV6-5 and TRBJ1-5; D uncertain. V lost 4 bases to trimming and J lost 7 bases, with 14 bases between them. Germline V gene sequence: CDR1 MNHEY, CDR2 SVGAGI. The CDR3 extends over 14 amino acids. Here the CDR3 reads CASSLMPERQPQHF. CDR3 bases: TGTGCCAGCAGTTTAATGCCCGAGAGGCAGCCCCAGCATTTT.

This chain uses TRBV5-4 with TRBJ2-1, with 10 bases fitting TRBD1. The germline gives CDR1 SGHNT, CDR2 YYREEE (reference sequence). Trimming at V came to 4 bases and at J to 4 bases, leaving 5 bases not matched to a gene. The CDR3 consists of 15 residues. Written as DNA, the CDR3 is TGTGCCAGCAGCCCCGGGACAGGGGATTACAATGAGCAGTTCTTC. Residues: CASSPGTGDYNEQFF.

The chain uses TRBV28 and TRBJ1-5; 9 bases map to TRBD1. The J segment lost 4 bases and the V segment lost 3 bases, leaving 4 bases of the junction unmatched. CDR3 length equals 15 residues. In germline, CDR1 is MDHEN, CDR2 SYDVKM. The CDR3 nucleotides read TGTGCCAGCAGTTTGTACAGGGGGCCAAATCAGCCCCAGCATTTT. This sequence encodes CASSLYRGPNQPQHF. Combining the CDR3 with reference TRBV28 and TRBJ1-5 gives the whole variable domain DVKVTQSSRYLVKRTGEKVFLECVQDMDHENMFWYRQDPGLGLRLIYFSYDVKMKEKGDIPEGYSVSREKKERFSLILESASTNQTSMYLCASSLYRGPNQPQHFGDGTRLSIL.

CDR3 protein: CASRAPGLMNSPLHF. The CDR3 region has the DNA TGTGCCAGCAGGGCCCCGGGACTTATGAATTCACCCCTCCACTTT. The genes are TRBV6-1 and TRBJ1-6; tentatively, D is TRBD1 (5 bases). The CDR3 contains 15 residues. V was trimmed by 6 bases and J by 7 bases, leaving 16 bases between them. CDR1 and CDR2 from the germline V gene are MNHNS and SASEGT.

CDR3 in amino acids: CAWSAHRYEQYF. The CDR3 nucleotides read TGTGCCTGGAGTGCCCACAGGTACGAGCAGTACTTC. The chain carries TRBV30 and TRBJ2-7; perhaps TRBD1 as D (5 bases). V was cut by 1 base and J by 4 bases, with 8 bases left in between. CDR3 length equals 12 residues. The germline gives CDR1 GTSNPN, CDR2 SVGIG (reference sequence).

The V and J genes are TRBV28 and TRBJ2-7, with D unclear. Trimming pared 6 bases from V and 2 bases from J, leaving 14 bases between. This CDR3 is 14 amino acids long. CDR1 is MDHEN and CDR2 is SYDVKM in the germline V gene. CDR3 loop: CASSLQTVTYEQYF. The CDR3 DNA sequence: TGTGCCAGCAGCCTACAGACTGTTACCTACGAGCAGTACTTC.

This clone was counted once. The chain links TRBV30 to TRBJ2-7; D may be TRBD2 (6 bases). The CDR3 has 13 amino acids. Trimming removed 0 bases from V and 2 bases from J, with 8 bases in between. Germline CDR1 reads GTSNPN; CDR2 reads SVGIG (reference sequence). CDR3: CAWSVEGPYEQYF. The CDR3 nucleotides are TGTGCCTGGAGTGTGGAGGGACCCTACGAGCAGTACTTC.

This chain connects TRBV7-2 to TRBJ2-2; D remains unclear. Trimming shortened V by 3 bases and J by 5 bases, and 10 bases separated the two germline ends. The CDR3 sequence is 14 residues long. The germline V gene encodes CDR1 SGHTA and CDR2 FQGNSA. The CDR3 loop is CASSFPGATGELFF. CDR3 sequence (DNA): TGTGCCAGCAGCTTCCCAGGAGCGACCGGGGAGCTGTTTTTT.

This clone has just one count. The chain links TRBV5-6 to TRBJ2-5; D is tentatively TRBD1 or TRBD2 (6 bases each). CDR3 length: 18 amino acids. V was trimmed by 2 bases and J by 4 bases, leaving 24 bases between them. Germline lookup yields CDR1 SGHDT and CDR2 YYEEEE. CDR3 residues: CASSFRARRGAGGETQYF. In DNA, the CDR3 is TGTGCCAGCAGCTTCCGTGCCCGAAGGGGGGCCGGCGGAGAGACCCAGTACTTC. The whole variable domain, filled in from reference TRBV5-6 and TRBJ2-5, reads DAGVTQSPTHLIKTRGQQVTLRCSPKSGHDTVSWYQQALGQGPQFIFQYYEEEERQRGNFPDRFSGHQFPNYSSELNVNALLLGDSALYLCASSFRARRGAGGETQYFGPGTRLLVL.

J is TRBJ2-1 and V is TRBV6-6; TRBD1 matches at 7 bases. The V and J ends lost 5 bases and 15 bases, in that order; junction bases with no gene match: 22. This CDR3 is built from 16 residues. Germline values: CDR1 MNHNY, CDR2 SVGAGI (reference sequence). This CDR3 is CASSHSQGNKQKKAFF. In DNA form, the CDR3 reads TGTGCCAGCAGTCATTCACAGGGGAATAAACAGAAGAAGGCGTTCTTC.

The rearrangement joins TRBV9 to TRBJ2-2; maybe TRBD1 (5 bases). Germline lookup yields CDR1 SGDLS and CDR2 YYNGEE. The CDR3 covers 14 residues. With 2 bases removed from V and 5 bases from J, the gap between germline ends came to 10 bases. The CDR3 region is CASSVFQGTGELFF. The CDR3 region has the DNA TGTGCCAGCAGCGTTTTTCAGGGAACCGGGGAGCTGTTTTTT. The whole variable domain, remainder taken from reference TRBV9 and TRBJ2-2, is DSGVTQTPKHLITATGQRVTLRCSPRSGDLSVYWYQQSLDQGLQFLIQYYNGEERAKGNILERFSAQQFPDLHSELNLSSLELGDSALYFCASSVFQGTGELFFGEGSRLTVL.

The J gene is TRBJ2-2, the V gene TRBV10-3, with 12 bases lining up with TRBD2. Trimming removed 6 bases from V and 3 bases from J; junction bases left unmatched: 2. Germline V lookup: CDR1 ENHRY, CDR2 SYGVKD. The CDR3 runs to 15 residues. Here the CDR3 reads CAISGLAGYTGELFF. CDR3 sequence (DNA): TGTGCCATCAGCGGACTAGCGGGATACACCGGGGAGCTGTTTTTT.

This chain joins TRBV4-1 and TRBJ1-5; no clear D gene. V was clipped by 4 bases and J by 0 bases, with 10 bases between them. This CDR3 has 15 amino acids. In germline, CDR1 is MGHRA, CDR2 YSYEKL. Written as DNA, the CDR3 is TGCGCCAGCAGCCCTCGGGGATCTAGCAATCAGCCCCAGCATTTT. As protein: CASSPRGSSNQPQHF.